What follows are 9 T cell receptor beta chains derived from one specimen sequenced in a study of shared clonotypes between healthy human individuals. Generated by immunoSEQ multiplex PCR, the TCRdb table keeps only in-frame clones and is missing some. The table lists over 850,000 clones, more than 75% of them singletons, with 0.5% to 0.6% in the top ten. The specimen sequenced was memory CD4+ T cells from PBMCs. Described subset: CD45RA-negative fraction. Receptors were obtained from a man between 18 and 35 years old in good health. Some clones in this sample may be carry-over from other donors' samples.

This chain joins TRBV7-3 and TRBJ2-3; the D gene is possibly TRBD2 (5 bases). CDR1 and CDR2 (germline): SGHTA, FQGTGA. With 2 bases removed from V and 2 bases from J, the gap between germline ends came to 11 bases. The CDR3 has 15 amino acids. The CDR3 sequence is CASSLVGGFTDTQYF. The CDR3, as DNA: TGTGCCAGCAGCTTAGTAGGCGGGTTCACAGATACGCAGTATTTT.

V gene TRBV28 combines with J gene TRBJ2-3; tentatively, D is TRBD1 or TRBD2 (6 bases each). Deletions cut 5 bases from V and 11 bases from J, with 20 bases between. This CDR3 is built from 14 residues. Germline-derived CDR1 and CDR2 are MDHEN and SYDVKM. The CDR3 sequence is CASSDRRGNLRQYF. The CDR3 nucleotides read TGTGCCAGCAGTGACCGGAGGGGGAACCTCAGGCAGTATTTT.

CDR3 loop: CSARYYEQYF. The DNA for the CDR3 is TGCAGTGCTAGATACTACGAGCAGTACTTC. The rearrangement uses TRBV20-1 and TRBJ2-7; D ambiguous. The CDR3 length is 10 residues. Germline CDR1 and CDR2: DFQATT and SNEGSKA (reference sequence). V was shortened by 2 bases and J by 3 bases, with 2 bases between the two germline ends.

This chain connects TRBV14 to TRBJ2-2; 9 positions match TRBD2. The CDR3 has 16 amino acids. Germline V gene sequence: CDR1 SGHDN, CDR2 FVKESK. The J segment lost 4 bases and the V segment lost 4 bases, leaving 7 bases of the junction unmatched. The CDR3 bases are TGTGCCAGCAGCCTTAGCGGGAGCGTTGTCACCGGGGAGCTGTTTTTT. Protein: CASSLSGSVVTGELFF. Complete variable domain (other parts from reference TRBV14 and TRBJ2-2): EAGVTQFPSHSVIEKGQTVTLRCDPISGHDNLYWYRRVMGKEIKFLLHFVKESKQDESGMPNNRFLAERTGGTYSTLKVQPAELEDSGVYFCASSLSGSVVTGELFFGEGSRLTVL.

Only a few counts were recorded for this clone. The J gene is TRBJ1-5, the V gene TRBV9; D is unclear. V shed 0 bases and J shed 0 bases, with 4 bases lying between them. The CDR3 has 14 amino acids. Germline V gene data show CDR1 as SGDLS and CDR2 as YYNGEE. CDR3 coding DNA: TGTGCCAGCAGCGTAGACATTAGCAATCAGCCCCAGCATTTT. Translated, it gives CASSVDISNQPQHF.

The chain couples TRBV7-2 to TRBJ2-3, with a weak D call TRBD2 (6 bases). CDR3 size: 15 residues. The germline gives CDR1 SGHTA, CDR2 FQGNSA. Trimming took 5 bases from V and 4 from J, leaving 16 bases between them. The CDR3 protein is CASSPRPTRSDTQYF. CDR3 DNA: TGTGCCAGCAGCCCCCGCCCGACTAGATCAGATACGCAGTATTTT.

This clone was counted a few times. J is TRBJ2-6 and V is TRBV5-1, with D perhaps TRBD1 (5 bases). The CDR3 is 15 residues long. With 3 bases removed from V and 2 bases from J, the gap between germline ends came to 9 bases. Germline V gene sequence: CDR1 SGHRS, CDR2 YFSETQ. For the CDR3, the DNA is TGCGCCAGCAGCTCGTCAGGGCCTGGGGCCAACGTCCTGACTTTC. It codes for CASSSSGPGANVLTF.

The chain uses TRBV15 and TRBJ2-1; D unresolved. CDR3 length: 13 residues. V gave up 4 bases and J gave up 7 bases, with 11 bases separating them. The germline gives CDR1 LNHNV, CDR2 YYDKDF (reference sequence). CDR3 sequence reads: CATSTPPANEQFF. CDR3 sequence (DNA): TGTGCCACCAGCACCCCCCCAGCGAATGAGCAGTTCTTC.

This rearrangement joins TRBV19 to TRBJ2-5; 7 nucleotides agree with TRBD1. J was trimmed by 3 bases and V by 3 bases; bases with no gene match: 10. This CDR3 is 16 amino acids long. CDR1 and CDR2 from the germline V gene are LNHDA and SQIVND (reference sequence). The CDR3 loop reads CASSMGGRQGEETQYF. In DNA form, the CDR3 reads TGTGCCAGTAGTATGGGTGGGCGTCAGGGGGAAGAGACCCAGTACTTC.